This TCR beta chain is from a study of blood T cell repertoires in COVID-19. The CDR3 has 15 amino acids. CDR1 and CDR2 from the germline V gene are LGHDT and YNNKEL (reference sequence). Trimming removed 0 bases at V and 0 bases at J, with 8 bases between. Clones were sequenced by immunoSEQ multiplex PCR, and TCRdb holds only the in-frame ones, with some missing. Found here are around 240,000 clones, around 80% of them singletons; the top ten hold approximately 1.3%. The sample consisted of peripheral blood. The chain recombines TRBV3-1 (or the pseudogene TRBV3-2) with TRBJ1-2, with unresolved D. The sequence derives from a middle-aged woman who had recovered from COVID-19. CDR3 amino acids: CASSQEWRTNYGYTF. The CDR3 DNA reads TGTGCCAGCAGCCAAGAATGGAGAACTAACTATGGCTACACCTTC.